The present entry profiles one T cell receptor beta chain with its context. Between the trimmed V and J ends, which lost 5 bases and 0 bases, there was a span of 17 bases. This CDR3 comprises 16 residues. In germline, CDR1 is SGHTA, CDR2 FQGNSA. This table comes from immunoSEQ multiplex PCR, and its TCRdb copy is limited to in-frame clones, with some not included. Among 250,000 to 300,000 clones listed, about 90% were seen once. This sample stems from a study of blood T cell repertoires in COVID-19. Turning to the study itself: The study drew acute and convalescent COVID-19 samples from the United States, Italy and Spain.

The rearrangement links TRBV7-2 to TRBJ2-7; a possible D gene is TRBD1 (5 bases). The sequencing input was PBMCs or T cells enriched from blood (not recorded which). The receptor's source is a human donor in a cohort exposed to, infected with or recovered from COVID-19 (not recorded which). The donor label of this sample is uncertain. The CDR3 DNA sequence: TGTGCCAGCAGCCCGCAGGGCATTGCGGTCTCCTACGAGCAGTACTTC. Translating it yields CASSPQGIAVSYEQYF.